This is a list of T cell receptor beta chains from one sample in a study of early T cells in non-severe SARS-CoV-2 infection. One entry per CDR3 protein results from TCRdb running MiXCR on the 5' RACE reads. The sample yields tens of thousands of distinct CDR3 sequences, roughly 10% seen once. The sample consisted of whole blood. The receptors were sampled from an adult who was a healthcare worker with PCR-confirmed SARS-CoV-2 infection or an uninfected control (not recorded which). CDR3s include the opening cysteine and the closing phenylalanine or tryptophan. The order of the fields is D gene, J gene, clone size, V gene, CDR3 length, CDR3 protein, CDR3 DNA. A D gene is named only where the DNA matches it firmly. Only part of the rows carry a size: once, few, many, or a class if the clone is expanded.

TRBD1	TRBJ2-2	few	TRBV24-1	17	CATSDPDRGFRSGELFF	TGTGCCACCAGTGACCCGGACAGGGGGTTCAGGTCCGGGGAGCTGTTTTTT
TRBD1	TRBJ1-2	many	TRBV12-3/TRBV12-4	13	CASSLYRGYGYTF	TGTGCCAGCAGTTTATACAGGGGCTATGGCTACACCTTC
NA	TRBJ2-2	many	TRBV6-1	13	CASSATKPGELFF	TGTGCCAGCAGTGCTACGAAGCCCGGGGAGCTGTTTTTT
TRBD2	TRBJ2-1	NA	TRBV7-2	15	CASSPGTSGMGEQFF	TGTGCCAGCAGCCCGGGGACTAGCGGGATGGGTGAGCAGTTCTTC
NA	TRBJ1-1	many	TRBV14	15	CASSQDGTPNTEAFF	TGTGCCAGCAGCCAAGATGGTACGCCAAACACTGAAGCTTTCTTT
TRBD2	TRBJ2-3	few	TRBV20-1	19	CSAPDPGLAGAMSADTQYF	TGCAGTGCTCCAGATCCGGGACTAGCGGGGGCGATGAGCGCAGATACGCAGTATTTT
TRBD1	TRBJ1-5	few	TRBV14	15	CASSAGTGAGQPQHF	TGTGCCAGCAGCGCTGGTACAGGGGCAGGGCAGCCCCAGCATTTT
NA	TRBJ1-5	few	TRBV4-1	15	CASSQTVFGNQPQHF	TGCGCCAGCAGCCAAACAGTATTCGGAAATCAGCCCCAGCATTTT
NA	TRBJ2-1	many	TRBV7-6	13	CASSLSLNNEQFF	TGTGCCAGCAGCTTATCCCTAAACAATGAGCAGTTCTTC
TRBD2	TRBJ2-1	few	TRBV12-3/TRBV12-4	17	CASSPPASGGHHNEQFF	TGTGCCAGCAGTCCTCCGGCTAGCGGGGGGCATCACAATGAGCAGTTCTTC
NA	TRBJ1-2	many	TRBV3-1	14	CASSQESRQYGYTF	TGTGCCAGCAGCCAAGAATCTCGGCAGTATGGCTACACCTTC
NA	TRBJ2-3	few	TRBV19	15	CASSAGAPGTDTQYF	TGTGCCAGTAGCGCCGGTGCACCGGGCACAGATACGCAGTATTTT
NA	TRBJ2-3	few	TRBV4-2	16	CASSQVGEPSTDTQYF	TGTGCCAGCAGCCAAGTCGGCGAACCTAGCACAGATACGCAGTATTTT
NA	TRBJ2-3	many	TRBV20-1	12	CSARPSTDTQYF	TGCAGTGCTAGACCTAGCACAGATACGCAGTATTTT
NA	TRBJ2-3	NA	TRBV7-3	14	CASSLGHGTDTQYF	TGTGCCAGCAGCCTAGGGCACGGCACAGATACGCAGTATTTT
NA	TRBJ2-1	NA	TRBV30	13	CAWSGEQGYEQFF	TGTGCCTGGAGTGGCGAACAGGGATATGAGCAGTTCTTC
NA	TRBJ2-3	few	TRBV5-1	11	CASGDTDTQYF	TGCGCCAGTGGAGACACAGATACGCAGTATTTT
NA	TRBJ2-3	many	TRBV6-6	15	CASSYLGGVTDTQYF	TGTGCCAGCAGTTACTTGGGAGGCGTAACAGATACGCAGTATTTT
TRBD1	TRBJ1-1	many	TRBV5-4	16	CASSWPDRGQNSEAFF	TGTGCCAGCAGCTGGCCCGACAGGGGGCAAAACTCTGAAGCTTTCTTT
TRBD2	TRBJ2-5	few	TRBV6-6	14	CASRSPSGIETQYF	TGTGCCAGCAGATCCCCTAGCGGGATAGAGACCCAGTACTTC
NA	TRBJ2-7	many	TRBV28	15	CASRLGGRGSYEQYF	TGTGCCAGCAGGCTCGGGGGGCGCGGATCCTACGAGCAGTACTTC
TRBD2	TRBJ2-2	few	TRBV29-1	14	CSVRTSANTGELFF	TGCAGCGTAAGGACTAGCGCGAACACCGGGGAGCTGTTTTTT
NA	TRBJ1-5	many	TRBV20-1	13	CSAHRGNNQPQHF	TGCAGTGCTCACCGGGGGAACAATCAGCCCCAGCATTTT
NA	TRBJ2-7	few	TRBV20-1	14	CSARGPEGVYEQYF	TGCAGTGCTAGGGGGCCAGAGGGAGTCTACGAGCAGTACTTC
NA	TRBJ1-1	NA	TRBV6-1	12	CASSVDLTEAFF	TGTGCCAGCAGTGTGGACCTTACTGAAGCTTTCTTT
NA	TRBJ2-3	few	TRBV11-3	13	CASSLGREDTQYF	TGTGCCAGCAGCTTAGGGCGCGAAGATACGCAGTATTTT
NA	TRBJ2-3	many	TRBV4-1	12	CASGGGADTQYF	TGCGCCAGTGGGGGAGGCGCAGATACGCAGTATTTT
NA	TRBJ2-1	many	TRBV30	14	CAWGRGSVYNEQFF	TGTGCCTGGGGGAGAGGGTCGGTTTACAATGAGCAGTTCTTC
NA	TRBJ2-5	few	TRBV7-9	12	CASSPLQETQYF	TGTGCCAGCAGCCCACTTCAAGAGACCCAGTACTTC
NA	TRBJ1-5	few	TRBV6-5	21	CASRKYRVDIHGGNSNQPQHF	TGTGCCAGCAGAAAATACCGGGTTGACATCCACGGGGGGAATAGCAATCAGCCCCAGCATTTT
TRBD2	TRBJ2-3	NA	TRBV20-1	15	CSASGTSGFTDTQYF	TGCAGTGCTAGCGGGACTAGCGGGTTCACAGATACGCAGTATTTT
NA	TRBJ2-3	few	TRBV5-1	13	CASSGGTEDTQYF	TGCGCCAGCAGTGGAGGGACGGAAGATACGCAGTATTTT
TRBD1	TRBJ2-1	NA	TRBV13	14	CASSFQGAGNEQFF	TGTGCCAGCAGCTTCCAGGGGGCGGGCAATGAGCAGTTCTTC
NA	TRBJ2-1	few	TRBV29-1	15	CSVGGLQDSYNEQFF	TGCAGCGTGGGAGGCTTGCAGGACTCCTACAATGAGCAGTTCTTC
NA	TRBJ1-5	NA	TRBV10-3	14	CAIATGNSNQPQHF	TGTGCCATCGCAACGGGGAACAGCAATCAGCCCCAGCATTTT
NA	TRBJ2-7	NA	TRBV20-1	12	CSLRDFSYEQYF	TGCAGCCTCCGGGACTTTTCCTACGAGCAGTACTTC
NA	TRBJ2-5	few	TRBV7-3	13	CASSPSNQETQYF	TGTGCCAGCAGCCCCTCTAACCAAGAGACCCAGTACTTC
NA	TRBJ1-4	NA	TRBV5-4	13	CASSPTAEGELFF	TGTGCCAGCAGCCCTACTGCGGAGGGAGAACTGTTTTTT
TRBD1	TRBJ1-2	many	TRBV5-1	14	CASSPDRGYDGYTF	TGCGCCAGCAGCCCCGACAGGGGGTACGATGGCTACACCTTC
NA	TRBJ1-2	many	TRBV20-1	16	CSASLQVTRRGYGYTF	TGCAGTGCCTCCCTACAGGTGACACGACGCGGCTATGGCTACACCTTC
NA	TRBJ2-3	many	TRBV7-3	14	CASSSWSSGDTQYF	TGTGCCAGCAGCTCCTGGTCCTCCGGAGATACGCAGTATTTT
NA	TRBJ2-1	NA	TRBV5-1	16	CASSLLRQLGDNEQFF	TGCGCCAGCAGCTTGTTACGACAGTTGGGGGACAATGAGCAGTTCTTC
TRBD1	TRBJ2-5	few	TRBV4-2	13	CASSHPGGETQYF	TGTGCCAGCAGCCATCCAGGGGGAGAGACCCAGTACTTC
NA	TRBJ2-3	many	TRBV29-1	14	CSVVGGERTDTQYF	TGCAGCGTTGTAGGCGGGGAACGCACAGATACGCAGTATTTT
TRBD1	TRBJ2-7	few	TRBV6-6	16	CASSYSTGTGSYEQYF	TGTGCCAGCAGTTACTCGACAGGGACGGGCTCCTACGAGCAGTACTTC
NA	TRBJ2-3	few	TRBV7-3	15	CASSPDYSSTDTQYF	TGTGCCAGCAGCCCGGACTATTCCAGCACAGATACGCAGTATTTT
TRBD1	TRBJ2-3	NA	TRBV20-1	16	CSAIVRGRGIMDTQYF	TGCAGTGCTATTGTGAGGGGGCGCGGAATAATGGATACGCAGTATTTT
TRBD2	TRBJ2-6	many	TRBV7-3	19	CASSRSTAGALSGANVLTF	TGTGCCAGCAGCCGATCTACAGCGGGGGCGCTATCTGGGGCCAACGTCCTGACTTTC
TRBD2	TRBJ2-3	few	TRBV9	17	CASSEATSGVSTDTQYF	TGTGCCAGCAGCGAAGCGACTAGCGGGGTCAGCACAGATACGCAGTATTTT
NA	TRBJ2-2	NA	TRBV11-3	15	CASSLSGLNTGELFF	TGTGCCAGCAGCTTATCCGGCTTAAACACCGGGGAGCTGTTTTTT